This TCR beta chain was captured by sequencing in a study of blood T cell repertoires in COVID-19. Study-level information: PBMCs, B-cell-depleted T cells, or T cells provided the cDNA or gDNA that made up the material.

Patients of the Seattle cohort, enrolled during active infection, were followed longitudinally. Per the study methods: Cell counts per sample came from amplifying reference gene primers. The repertoire was sequenced with immunoSEQ multiplex PCR; TCRdb's copy has only in-frame clones and lacks some. D and trimming were read from the DNA, whereas the V and J calls and clone size are those reported in that table. The data contain 130,000 to 150,000 clones, about 85% of them singletons. Germline V lookup: CDR1 SQVTM, CDR2 ANQGSEA. The V and J ends lost 7 bases and 3 bases, in that order; junction bases with no gene match: 3. The CDR3 is made up of 12 amino acids. The table lists this clone with a count of one.

The receptor comes from a woman aged 70-85 years with COVID-19, enrolled during active disease. The chain joins TRBV29-1 to TRBJ1-5; 7 bases fit TRBD1. Sequencing used peripheral blood. The CDR3: CSAGQNNQPQHF. The CDR3 nucleotides read TGCAGCGCGGGACAGAACAATCAGCCCCAGCATTTT.